Sequencing of this TCR beta chain was carried out in a study of blood T cell repertoires in COVID-19. Study-wide context: PBMCs, B-cell-depleted T cells, or T cells were the source of the cDNA or gDNA that made up the material.

V lost 5 bases, J lost 6 bases, and 16 bases lay in between. This CDR3 is built from 15 residues. Germline values: CDR1 SGHAT, CDR2 FQNNGV. Participants, roughly 18 to 89 years old, spanned more than 20 US areas. The recovered donors of Cohort 3 showed two negative PCRs, clearance, or symptom resolution. Sequencing was performed with immunoSEQ multiplex PCR; in TCRdb, only in-frame clones are kept and a portion is missing. The table has hundreds of thousands of clones, about 87% seen once. This TCR came from a woman aged 18-29 years who had recovered from COVID-19. V usage is TRBV11-2 and J usage is TRBJ1-4; possible D gene TRBD1, 5 bases. The sequenced material came from PBMCs or T cells enriched from blood (not recorded which). The DNA for the CDR3 is TGTGCCAGCAGCCCCCGCAGGGTTCCGGATGAAAAACTGTTTTTT. Translation gives CASSPRRVPDEKLFF. Variable domain in full (rest from reference TRBV11-2 and TRBJ1-4): EAGVAQSPRYKIIEKRQSVAFWCNPISGHATLYWYQQILGQGPKLLIQFQNNGVVDDSQLPKDRFSAERLKGVDSTLKIQPAKLEDSAVYLCASSPRRVPDEKLFFGSGTQLSVL.